The rows below give T cell receptor beta chains drawn from one sample of a study of T cells after yellow fever vaccination. TCRdb passed the 5' RACE reads through MiXCR, listing each CDR3 protein once. The data hold under 600,000 distinct CDR3 sequences, with about 13% observed a single time. Source: PBMCs, taken on the day of the yellow fever booster vaccination. The receptors derive from a man under 40 who received the YFV17D yellow fever vaccine. Both conserved end residues are part of each CDR3. The D gene is left open where the match is weak. Expanded clones get a size class; other rows say once, few or many, or leave the size out.

TRBV20-1	few	-	TRBJ2-3	CSARATGSGYTQYF	TGCAGTGCTAGAGCGACGGGCTCCGGGTATACGCAGTATTTT
TRBV20-1	few	-	TRBJ1-1	CSARDGAFDTEAFF	TGCAGTGCTAGAGATGGCGCCTTTGACACTGAAGCTTTCTTT
TRBV11-2	few	TRBD2	TRBJ2-5	CASSVLSGRGETQYF	TGTGCCAGCAGCGTATTGAGCGGGAGGGGTGAGACCCAGTACTTC
TRBV12-3/TRBV12-4	few	-	TRBJ2-1	CASSRQSYNEQFF	TGTGCCAGCAGTCGACAGTCCTACAATGAGCAGTTCTTC
TRBV3-1	-	TRBD1	TRBJ2-7	CASSQRTGGNEQYF	TGTGCCAGCAGCCAACGGACAGGGGGCAACGAGCAGTACTTC
TRBV11-2	few	-	TRBJ1-6	CASRPDGGLIGYNSPLHF	TGTGCCAGCAGGCCAGATGGGGGTTTAATCGGGTATAATTCACCCCTCCACTTT
TRBV20-1	-	-	TRBJ2-2	CSASRQTNTGELFF	TGCAGTGCTAGTAGGCAGACGAACACCGGGGAGCTGTTTTTT
TRBV15	once	-	TRBJ2-3	CATSRVGGGQQATQYF	TGTGCCACCAGCAGAGTTGGGGGGGGCCAACAGGCTACGCAGTATTTT
TRBV28	-	TRBD1	TRBJ2-7	CASTGQGSEQYF	TGTGCCAGCACCGGACAGGGGAGCGAGCAGTACTTC
TRBV13	many	TRBD1	TRBJ2-1	CASSLTGGGSSEQFF	TGTGCCAGCAGCTTAACAGGGGGCGGTTCTAGTGAGCAGTTCTTC
TRBV15	-	-	TRBJ2-3	CAGAEGGTDTQYF	TGTGCCGGGGCGGAAGGGGGCACAGATACGCAGTATTTT
TRBV20-1	few	-	TRBJ1-1	CSAQIAGLFTEAFF	TGCAGTGCCCAAATAGCAGGGTTGTTCACTGAAGCTTTCTTT
TRBV9	-	TRBD1	TRBJ2-7	CASSVVSQGVHEQYF	TGTGCCAGCAGCGTAGTATCGCAGGGGGTCCACGAGCAGTACTTC
TRBV18	-	-	TRBJ2-5	CASSPVGSHQETQYF	TGTGCCAGCTCACCAGTTGGTTCACACCAAGAGACCCAGTACTTC
TRBV6-2/TRBV6-3	-	-	TRBJ2-7	CASSYPVWGNPYEQYF	TGTGCCAGCAGTTACCCAGTTTGGGGGAACCCCTACGAGCAGTACTTC